This record concerns one T cell receptor beta chain sequence. The sample is drawn from a study of T cell changes during pregnancy in multiple sclerosis. Germline loops: CDR1 SGHRS, CDR2 YFSETQ. After removal of 4 bases from V and 5 bases from J, the junction contained 7 bases not matched to a gene. This CDR3 has 14 amino acids. The method was immunoSEQ multiplex PCR; TCRdb's version includes in-frame clones alone and lacks a portion of them. The sample has approximately 83,000 clones; approximately 94% are singletons. The V and J genes are TRBV5-1 and TRBJ1-1; 8 positions match TRBD1. Sequenced here: peripheral blood, sampled in the third trimester of pregnancy. This TCR came from a female donor with multiple sclerosis, enrolled in a pregnancy study. Here the CDR3 reads CASSPTGAGTEAFF. As DNA, the CDR3 is TGCGCCAGCAGCCCGACAGGGGCAGGTACTGAAGCTTTCTTT.